This entry is about one T cell receptor beta chain. The PCR contained 60 Vbeta and 13 Jbeta primers. Sequenced by immunoSEQ multiplex PCR; TCRdb stores in-frame clones only, minus some. The sample carries just over 95,000 clones, around 76% recorded once. The data are from a study of cytomegalovirus exposure and HLA in healthy donors. The overall study: The Caucasian-associated ancestry cluster contained about four fifths of the roughly 400 genotyped donors.

Germline V gives CDR1 SQVTM, CDR2 ANQGSEA. There are 13 residues in the CDR3. V was trimmed by 4 bases and J by 3 bases, leaving 9 bases between them. This chain links TRBV29-1 with TRBJ2-2, with D possibly TRBD1 on 5 matching bases. The receptor was derived from a human donor in good health. Sequenced: PBMCs. The CDR3 is CSVGRQYTGELFF. The CDR3 DNA is TGCAGCGTTGGGAGACAGTACACCGGGGAGCTGTTTTTT.